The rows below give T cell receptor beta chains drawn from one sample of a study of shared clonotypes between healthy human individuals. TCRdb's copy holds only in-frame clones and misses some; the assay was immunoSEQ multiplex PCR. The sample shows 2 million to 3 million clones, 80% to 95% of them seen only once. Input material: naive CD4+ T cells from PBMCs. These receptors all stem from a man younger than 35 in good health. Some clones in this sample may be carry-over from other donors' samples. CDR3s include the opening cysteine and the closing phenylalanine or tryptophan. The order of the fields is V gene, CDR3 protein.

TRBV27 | CASSSPGGWANEQFF
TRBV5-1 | CASSPGTGVHYEQYF
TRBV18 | CASSPGVWNTGELFF
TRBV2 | CASTKGEQFF
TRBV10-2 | CASTGSTDTQYF
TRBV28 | CASSYSDNEKLFF
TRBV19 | CASSIFSGNIQYF
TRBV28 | CASSLLPGQGADGYTF
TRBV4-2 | CASSQDLGTGLNEKLFF
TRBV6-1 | CASSELSGRATDTQYF
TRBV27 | CASTKTSGRVNTGELFF
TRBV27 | CASQGLDYNEQFF
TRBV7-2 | CASSFWGGHEQYF
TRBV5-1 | CASSLGVGDTDTQYF
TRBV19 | CASSTPRGTEAFF
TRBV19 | CASSGTGGGSETQYF
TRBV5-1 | CASSLVQNTGELFF
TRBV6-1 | CASSEREPTSGYVNEQFF
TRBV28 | CASTPGEVLTDTQYF
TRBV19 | CASGSIRGTGGLGTNTDTQYF